One and the same sample provided the 11 T cell receptor beta chains below, sequenced in a study of CD8+CD57+ T cells in acquired aplastic anemia. Patients picked for sequencing had shown CD8+CD57+ cell expansion detected by flow cytometry. The use of genomic DNA as template underpinned the TCR beta VDJ and CDR3 profiling. TCRdb reprocessed the reads with MiXCR, giving one entry per CDR3 protein. The data show over 150,000 distinct CDR3 sequences, with under 55% seen just once and approximately 3% held by the top ten. The sample comprised sorted CD4+, CD8+, or CD8+CD57+ T cells (not recorded which) from PBMCs. The receptor set was obtained from a human donor with aplastic anemia.

This clonotype was seen many times. The genes are TRBV6-1 and TRBJ2-7; D is uncertain. CDR1 is MNHNS and CDR2 is SASEGT in the germline V gene. V was trimmed by 0 bases and J by 3 bases, leaving 12 bases between them. The CDR3 totals 15 residues. CDR3 amino acids: CASSEAWQFGYEQYF. The CDR3 DNA follows: TGTGCCAGCAGTGAAGCGTGGCAATTTGGCTACGAGCAGTACTTC.

The chain links TRBV5-1 to TRBJ2-2; D gene uncertain. V was clipped by 0 bases and J by 7 bases, with 4 bases between them. Germline lookup yields CDR1 SGHRS and CDR2 YFSETQ. The CDR3 runs 12 residues. The CDR3 sequence is CASSLDIGELFF. The DNA for the CDR3 is TGCGCCAGCAGCTTGGACATCGGGGAGCTGTTTTTT.

The chain carries TRBV20-1 and TRBJ2-1; 9 positions agree with TRBD2. The ends lost 0 bases at V and 5 bases at J; junction bases unmatched: 5. The CDR3 is 15 residues long. Germline CDR1 reads DFQATT; CDR2 reads SNEGSKA (reference sequence). This CDR3 reads CSARDPAGGDNEQFF. CDR3 sequence (DNA): TGCAGTGCTAGAGACCCCGCGGGAGGGGACAATGAGCAGTTCTTC.

The chain employs TRBV12-3 or TRBV12-4 and TRBJ1-5; D is uncertain. The CDR3 loop spans 13 amino acids. The ends were cut back, 4 bases at V and 6 bases at J, with 10 bases in the middle. The CDR3 loop reads CASSSEESQPQHF. The CDR3 DNA follows: TGTGCCAGCAGTTCGGAGGAGAGTCAGCCCCAGCATTTT.

This clonotype was observed at least ten times. V usage is TRBV7-3 and J usage is TRBJ2-2; 10 bases match TRBD1. There are 16 residues in the CDR3. J was trimmed by 6 bases and V by 1 base; bases with no gene match: 5. Germline CDR1 SGHTA, CDR2 FQGTGA. The CDR3 region is CASSLMGQGIAGELFF. CDR3 nucleotides: TGTGCCAGCAGCTTAATGGGACAGGGGATAGCCGGGGAGCTGTTTTTT.

The CDR3 here is CAPSYRYNEQFF. CDR3 bases: TGTGCTCCAAGCTACAGGTACAATGAGCAGTTCTTC. V usage is TRBV7-2 and J usage is TRBJ2-1; D perhaps matches TRBD1 (5 bases). The CDR3 is 12 amino acids. Germline CDR1 reads SGHTA; CDR2 reads FQGNSA. The variable domain in full, completed from reference TRBV7-2 and TRBJ2-1, reads GAGVSQSPSNKVTEKGKDVELRCDPISGHTALYWYRQSLGQGLEFLIYFQGNSAPDKSGLPSDRFSAERTGGSVSTLTIQRTQQEDSAVYLCAPSYRYNEQFFGPGTRLTVL.

V gene TRBV20-1 combines with J gene TRBJ2-5, with 7 bases identical to TRBD1. From germline, CDR1 is DFQATT and CDR2 SNEGSKA (reference sequence). There are 11 residues in the CDR3. The DNA for the CDR3 is TGCAGCCCGACAGGGCAAGAGACCCAGTACTTC. Amino acids: CSPTGQETQYF.

This sequence joins TRBV5-6 and TRBJ1-2; possibly TRBD1 for D (5 bases). This CDR3 comprises 14 residues. The germline V and J ends were trimmed by 0 bases and 4 bases, with 10 bases remaining between them. Germline CDR1 is SGHDT and CDR2 is YYEEEE. The CDR3 loop reads CASSLGQTIYGYTF. In nucleotides, the CDR3 is TGTGCCAGCAGCTTGGGACAGACCATCTATGGCTACACCTTC. The full variable domain, in which reference TRBV5-6 and TRBJ1-2 provide the parts outside the CDR3, is DAGVTQSPTHLIKTRGQQVTLRCSPKSGHDTVSWYQQALGQGPQFIFQYYEEEERQRGNFPDRFSGHQFPNYSSELNVNALLLGDSALYLCASSLGQTIYGYTFGSGTRLTVV.

The rearrangement joins TRBV7-2 to TRBJ1-1, with TRBD1 identical over 9 bases. CDR1 and CDR2 from the germline V gene are SGHTA and FQGNSA. The CDR3 runs 15 residues. V shed 5 bases and J 2 bases; nucleotides not matched to a gene: 6. The chain's CDR3 is CASSREGQGNTEAFF. The DNA for the CDR3 is TGTGCCAGCAGCAGGGAGGGACAGGGTAACACTGAAGCTTTCTTT. Together with reference TRBV7-2 and TRBJ1-1, the CDR3 gives the full variable domain: GAGVSQSPSNKVTEKGKDVELRCDPISGHTALYWYRQSLGQGLEFLIYFQGNSAPDKSGLPSDRFSAERTGGSVSTLTIQRTQQEDSAVYLCASSREGQGNTEAFFGQGTRLTVV.

A single count supports this clonotype. The genes are TRBV24-1 and TRBJ1-5; weak D call: TRBD1 (6 bases). The CDR3 consists of 16 residues. Trimming stripped 3 bases from V and 0 bases from J, with 11 bases between. The germline V gene encodes CDR1 KGHDR and CDR2 SFDVKD. The CDR3 DNA reads TGTGCCACCAGTGATACTGGACAGCATAGCAATCAGCCCCAGCATTTT. Its translation is CATSDTGQHSNQPQHF.

About this clonotype: A read error is possible here, since a much larger clone lies one base away. This chain joins TRBV9 and TRBJ2-1; D unclear. V lost 4 bases, J lost 11 bases, and 22 bases lay in between. The germline gives CDR1 SGDLS, CDR2 YYNGEE. The CDR3 sequence is 15 residues long. CDR3 sequence (DNA): TGTGCCAGCAGCCCGAGGTTGGAGCTAGGGAATCAGCAGTTCTTC. The encoded protein is CASSPRLELGNQQFF.